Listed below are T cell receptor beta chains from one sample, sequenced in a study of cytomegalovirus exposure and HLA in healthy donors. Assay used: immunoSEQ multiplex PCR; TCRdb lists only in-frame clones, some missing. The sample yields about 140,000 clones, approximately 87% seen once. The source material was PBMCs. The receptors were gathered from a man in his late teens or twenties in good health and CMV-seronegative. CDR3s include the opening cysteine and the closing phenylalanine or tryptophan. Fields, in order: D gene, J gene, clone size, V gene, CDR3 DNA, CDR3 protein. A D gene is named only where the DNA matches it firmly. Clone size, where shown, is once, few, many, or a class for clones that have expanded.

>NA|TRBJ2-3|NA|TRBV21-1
TGTGCCAGCAGCAAAACCAGTCGGGGAGTCGATACGCAGTATTTT
CASSKTSRGVDTQYF
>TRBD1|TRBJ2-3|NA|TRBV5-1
TGCGCCAGCAGCCGGACAGGGGTCACAGATACGCAGTATTTT
CASSRTGVTDTQYF
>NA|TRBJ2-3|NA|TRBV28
TGTGCCAGCAGTTCGCGGATTCTAGATACGCAGTATTTT
CASSSRILDTQYF
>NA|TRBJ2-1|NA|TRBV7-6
TGTGCCAGCAGCTTAGGGAGGAATGAGCAGTTCTTC
CASSLGRNEQFF
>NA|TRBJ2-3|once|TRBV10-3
TGTGCCATCAGTGGAGATTGGAGGGCAGATACGCAGTATTTT
CAISGDWRADTQYF
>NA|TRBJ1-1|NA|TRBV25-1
TGTGCCAGCAGTGATAGACTCGGGAACACTGAAGCTTTCTTT
CASSDRLGNTEAFF
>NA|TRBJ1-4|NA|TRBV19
TGTGCCAGTAGTAGTGATCGGGGTAATGAAAAACTGTTTTTT
CASSSDRGNEKLFF
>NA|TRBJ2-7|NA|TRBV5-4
TGTGCCAGCAGCCAGGACTGGAGTAGCTCCTACGAGCAGTACTTC
CASSQDWSSSYEQYF
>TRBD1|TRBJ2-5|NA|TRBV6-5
TGTGCCAGCAGTCTTTACAGGGGGCGGTGGGAGACCCAGTACTTC
CASSLYRGRWETQYF
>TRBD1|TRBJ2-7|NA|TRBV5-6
TGTGCCAGCAGTTTGGACAGGACCTACTACGAGCAGTACTTC
CASSLDRTYYEQYF
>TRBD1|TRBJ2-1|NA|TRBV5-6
TGTGCCAGCAGCTCTTTGACAGGGTTCAAGTATGAGCAGTTCTTC
CASSSLTGFKYEQFF
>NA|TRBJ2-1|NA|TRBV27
TGTGCCAGCAGTTTATCCCCAGAACTAGCCCTCGCCGGCGATGAGCAGTTCTTC
CASSLSPELALAGDEQFF
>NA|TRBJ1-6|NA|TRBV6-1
TGTGCCAGCAGTGAGGGCCCGTTTTTTCCACCCCTCCACTTT
CASSEGPFFPPLHF
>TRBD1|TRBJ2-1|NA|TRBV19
TGTGCCAGTAGTGTGGGACAGGGGGCCGATGAGCAGTTCTTC
CASSVGQGADEQFF
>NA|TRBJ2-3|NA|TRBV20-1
TGCAGTGCTAGAGGTGATACTGCGCAGTATTTT
CSARGDTAQYF
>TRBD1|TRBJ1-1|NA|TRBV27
TGTGCCAGCAGCCGTTACAGGGGTTCCACTGAAGCTTTCTTT
CASSRYRGSTEAFF
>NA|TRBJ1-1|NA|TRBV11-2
TGTGCCAGCAGGCCACTACTAGGGGGGGAAGTAGACGCTTTCTTT
CASRPLLGGEVDAFF
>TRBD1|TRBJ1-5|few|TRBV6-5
TGTGCCAGCAGACCGGGGACAGGGGCCAATCAGCCCCAGCATTTT
CASRPGTGANQPQHF